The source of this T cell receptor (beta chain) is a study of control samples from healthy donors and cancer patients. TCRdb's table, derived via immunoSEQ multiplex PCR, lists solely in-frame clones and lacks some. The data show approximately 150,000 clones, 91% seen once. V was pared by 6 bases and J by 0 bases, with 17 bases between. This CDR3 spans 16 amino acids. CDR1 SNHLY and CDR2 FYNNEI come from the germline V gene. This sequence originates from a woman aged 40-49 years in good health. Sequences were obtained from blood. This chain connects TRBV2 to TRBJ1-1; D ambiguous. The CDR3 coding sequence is TGTGCCAGCAGCCTCGACCGACCCTCTCTGAACACTGAAGCTTTCTTT. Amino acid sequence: CASSLDRPSLNTEAFF. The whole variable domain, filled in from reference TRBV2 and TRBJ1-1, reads EPEVTQTPSHQVTQMGQEVILRCVPISNHLYFYWYRQILGQKVEFLVSFYNNEISEKSEIFDDQFSVERPDGSNFTLKIRSTKLEDSAMYFCASSLDRPSLNTEAFFGQGTRLTVV.